This paragraph covers one T cell receptor (beta chain) sequence. The data originate from a study of blood T cell repertoires in COVID-19. About the study: Samples came from the United States, Italy and Spain, spanning acute and convalescent COVID-19. The cDNA or gDNA used as material had been derived from T cells, B-cell-depleted T cells, or PBMCs.

The CDR3 is made up of 16 amino acids. Germline CDR1 SGHRS, CDR2 YFSETQ. V shed 3 bases, J shed 7 bases, and the junction held 10 bases outside the gene matches. Under the authors' procedure: Quantification of nucleated cells was approximated via reference gene primer amplification. This table comes from immunoSEQ multiplex PCR, and its TCRdb copy is limited to in-frame clones, with some not included. V, J and clone size are taken as reported in that table, and D and trimming were inferred from the DNA itself. The repertoire holds tens of thousands of clones, nearly 90% seen once, with roughly 2.8% in the top ten.

The gene calls are TRBV5-1 and TRBJ2-5, with 12 nucleotides matching TRBD2. This clonotype was sampled from a man aged 45 to 65 with active COVID-19. Sequences were obtained from peripheral blood. CDR3 amino acids: CASSYTSGGPPGTQYF. CDR3 nucleotides: TGCGCCAGCAGCTATACTAGCGGGGGGCCCCCTGGGACCCAGTACTTC.